This T cell receptor beta chain was identified in a study of blood T cell repertoires in COVID-19. Here immunoSEQ multiplex PCR was the method, and the copy in TCRdb shows in-frame clones only, minus some. The sample has about 300,000 clones, about nine tenths seen once. Germline V gives CDR1 SGHNT, CDR2 YYREEE (reference sequence). V trimming: 3 bases; J trimming: 4 bases; junction bases outside the gene matches: 6. CDR3 length: 14 amino acids. Cohort 3 recovery required two negative PCRs, clearance, or symptom resolution. This sequence was found in a man aged 25-45 years who had recovered from COVID-19. What was sequenced was PBMCs or T cells enriched from blood (not recorded which). V usage is TRBV5-4 and J usage is TRBJ2-7; TRBD1 aligns across 8 bases. This CDR3 is CASSSPGGRYEQYF. CDR3 coding DNA: TGTGCCAGCAGCTCACCAGGGGGCAGGTACGAGCAGTACTTC.